This T cell receptor beta chain came from a study of T cell responses to AZD1222 COVID-19 vaccine. As for this clone: The antigen is undetermined.

The study's findings and limits: The number of AZD1222 recipients seropositive at baseline was only five to seven. Donors in the cohort were predominantly white British and more often female, and clonal diversity was possibly underestimated. Rises in breadth and depth of Spike-specific TCRs came after two AZD1222 doses. The reported proportion of spike-specific TCRs targeting unmutated variant regions was nearly half.

V was shortened by 1 base and J by 6 bases, with 13 bases between the two germline ends. Germline values: CDR1 LGHNA, CDR2 YSLEER. This CDR3 comprises 15 residues. Using immunoSEQ multiplex PCR, the repertoire was profiled, and TCRdb retains in-frame clones only, with some absent. This table holds 150,000 or so clones, roughly nine tenths found once. The origin of this receptor is an adult in good health. The V gene is TRBV4-3, the J gene TRBJ2-1, with D perhaps being TRBD1 or TRBD2 (5 bases each). Specimen: peripheral blood, collected on day 0 of AZD1222 vaccination. The CDR3 spells CASSQGTGRGNEQFF. The CDR3 DNA reads as TGCGCCAGCAGCCAAGGGACGGGACGAGGCAATGAGCAGTTCTTC.